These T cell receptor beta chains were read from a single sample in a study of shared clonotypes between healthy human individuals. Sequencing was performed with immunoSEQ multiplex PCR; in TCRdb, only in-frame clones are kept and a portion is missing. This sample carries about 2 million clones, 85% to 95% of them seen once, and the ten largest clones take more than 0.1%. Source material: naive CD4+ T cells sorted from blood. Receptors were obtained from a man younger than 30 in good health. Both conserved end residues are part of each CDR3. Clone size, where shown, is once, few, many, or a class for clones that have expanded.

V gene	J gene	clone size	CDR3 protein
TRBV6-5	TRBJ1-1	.	CASSTRTGNTEAFF
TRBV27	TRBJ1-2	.	CASSLSPSHYGYTF
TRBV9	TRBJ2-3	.	CASSTNGGDTDTQYF
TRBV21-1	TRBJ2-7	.	CASSPGAAWHEQYF
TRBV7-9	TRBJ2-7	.	CASSPRGLNEQYF
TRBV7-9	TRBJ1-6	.	CASRTSLGSPLHF
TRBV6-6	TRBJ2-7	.	CASNRQDEQYF
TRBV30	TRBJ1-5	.	CAWSGQGPNEAQHF
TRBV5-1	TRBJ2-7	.	CASSLGQDPGLAYGEQYF
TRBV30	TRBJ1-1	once	CAWSAQVNTEAFF
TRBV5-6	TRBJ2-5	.	CASTYLQGFQETQYF
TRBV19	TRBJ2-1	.	CASSSGGAAPVGEQFF
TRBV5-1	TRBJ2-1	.	CASSIQRGNNEQFF
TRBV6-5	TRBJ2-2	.	CASSYLAGANTGELFF
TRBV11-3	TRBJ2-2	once	CASSLRAGAGTGELFF
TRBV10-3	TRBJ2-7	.	CAISILGQESSYEQYF
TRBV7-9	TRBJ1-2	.	CASREARVGTGGYGYTF
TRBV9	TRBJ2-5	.	CASSPFFGGTQYF
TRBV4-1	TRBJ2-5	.	CASSPLSRGQETQYF
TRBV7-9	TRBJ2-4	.	CASSPHGGDLAKNIQYF
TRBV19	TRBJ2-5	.	CASSGLDKGETQYF
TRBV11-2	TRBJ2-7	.	CASSLTEEGPYEQYF
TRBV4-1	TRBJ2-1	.	CASSQVGQKRASDNEQFF
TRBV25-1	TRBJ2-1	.	CASSEATSSLLNEQFF
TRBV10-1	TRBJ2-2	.	CASSVDGTTGELFF
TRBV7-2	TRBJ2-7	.	CASSLGVTSYEQYF
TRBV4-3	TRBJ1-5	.	CASSQDRVQPQHF
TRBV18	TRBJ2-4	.	CASSPEGDPPSTTKNIQYF
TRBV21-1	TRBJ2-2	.	CASSGGGPYTGELFF
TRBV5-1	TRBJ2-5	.	CASSPQVMTSGETQYF
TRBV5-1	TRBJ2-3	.	CASGLATPDTQYF
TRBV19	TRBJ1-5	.	CASSMVGTNSNQPQHF
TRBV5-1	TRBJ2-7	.	CASSTLPGTGSYEQYF
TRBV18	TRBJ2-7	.	CASSPGTGGREQYF
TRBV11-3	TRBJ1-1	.	CASSYQQNTEAFF
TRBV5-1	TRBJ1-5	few	CASSLAGGGQPQHF
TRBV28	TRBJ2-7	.	CASRGDRAYEQYF
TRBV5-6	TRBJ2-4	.	CASSFLDRKAKNIQYF
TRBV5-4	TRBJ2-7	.	CASSPGGRSYEQYF
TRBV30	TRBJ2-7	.	CAWSPGGFGEQYF
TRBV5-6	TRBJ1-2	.	CASSLDTFNYGYTF